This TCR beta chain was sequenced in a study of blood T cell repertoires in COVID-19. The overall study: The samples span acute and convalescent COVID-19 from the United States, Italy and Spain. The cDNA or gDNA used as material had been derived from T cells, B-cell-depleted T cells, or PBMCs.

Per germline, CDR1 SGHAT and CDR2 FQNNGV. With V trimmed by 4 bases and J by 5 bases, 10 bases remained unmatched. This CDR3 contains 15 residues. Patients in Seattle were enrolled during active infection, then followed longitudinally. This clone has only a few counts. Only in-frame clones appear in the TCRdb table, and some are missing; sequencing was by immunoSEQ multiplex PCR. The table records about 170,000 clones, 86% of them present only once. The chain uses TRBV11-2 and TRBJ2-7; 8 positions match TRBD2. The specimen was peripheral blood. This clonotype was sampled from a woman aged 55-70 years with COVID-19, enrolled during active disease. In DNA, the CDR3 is TGTGCCAGCAGCTGGGGGACTAGTAATAGGAACGAGCAGTACTTC. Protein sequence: CASSWGTSNRNEQYF.